Included here is one T cell receptor (beta chain) sequence, with context. V was cut by 5 bases and J by 2 bases, with 6 bases left in between. CDR3 length: 12 amino acids. Germline values: CDR1 SNHLY, CDR2 FYNNEI. Followed longitudinally, the Seattle patients had been enrolled during active infection. In the authors' methods: Researchers report that nucleated cell counts were estimated from reference gene primer amplification. The table came from immunoSEQ multiplex PCR; TCRdb's copy has only in-frame clones and leaves some out. The DNA was the basis for D and trimming; V, J and clone size are from that table. Of roughly 200,000 clones in the sample, about four fifths were seen once. The data were taken from a study of blood T cell repertoires in COVID-19. Study overall: Whether acute or convalescent, the COVID-19 samples came from the United States, Italy and Spain. PBMCs, B-cell-depleted T cells, or T cells were the source of the cDNA or gDNA that made up the material.

This sequence originates from a woman in her thirties or forties with COVID-19, enrolled during active disease. Source material: peripheral blood. V and J are TRBV2 and TRBJ2-5, with D hard to call. As DNA, the CDR3 is TGTGCCAGCAGTCCAAATCAAGAGACCCAGTACTTC. Residues: CASSPNQETQYF.